A selection of T cell receptor beta chains follows, all from one sample in a study of low-dose radiotherapy and immunotherapy resistance in tumors. One entry per CDR3 protein results from TCRdb running MiXCR on the reads. Found here are tens of thousands of distinct CDR3 sequences, roughly 20% of them singletons; the top ten hold approximately 8.3%. Sequences were derived from PBMCs, sampled after low-dose radiotherapy plus immunotherapy. These receptors originate from a female donor with ovarian cancer. CDR3s include the opening cysteine and the closing phenylalanine or tryptophan. A D gene is named only where the DNA matches it firmly. Clone size is not always given. Where it is, it says once, few, many or a class for expanded clones.

v_call,d_call,j_call,clone_size,cdr3_nt,cdr3_aa
TRBV18,-,TRBJ2-3,many,TGTGCCAGCTCACCCCTTAGCCCCACAGATACGCAGTATTTT,CASSPLSPTDTQYF
TRBV28,-,TRBJ2-7,few,TGTGCCAGCACCGTTTTTGGCGAGCAGTACTTC,CASTVFGEQYF
TRBV28,-,TRBJ1-5,-,TGTGCCAGCAGTTTAAGAACAGGGAATCAGCCCCAGCATTTT,CASSLRTGNQPQHF
TRBV2,-,TRBJ2-3,many,TGTGCCAGCAGTGAGAACCCCCAAACAGATACGCAGTATTTT,CASSENPQTDTQYF
TRBV18,TRBD1,TRBJ1-1,few,TGTGCCAGCTCACCTTCGACAGGGAGTAAGAACACTGAAGCTTTCTTT,CASSPSTGSKNTEAFF
TRBV28,TRBD2,TRBJ2-1,many,TGTGCCAGCAGTTTATTAACTAGCGGGAGAATGAATGAGCAGTTCTTC,CASSLLTSGRMNEQFF
TRBV19,TRBD2,TRBJ2-5,many,TGTGCCAGTACCACGGGACTAGCGGGGGGGGAGACCCAGTACTTC,CASTTGLAGGETQYF
TRBV7-8,TRBD1,TRBJ2-3,many,TGTGCCAGCAGCTTAGGACTAAGGGGGCGCGACGCAGATACGCAGTATTTT,CASSLGLRGRDADTQYF
TRBV28,TRBD1,TRBJ1-6,many,TGTGCCAGCATTTCCGGACAGGGAAGCTCCTATAATTCACCCCTCCACTTT,CASISGQGSSYNSPLHF
TRBV28,-,TRBJ2-1,-,TGTGCCAGCAGTTTAGAGAGGCTTTACAATGAGCAGTTCTTC,CASSLERLYNEQFF
TRBV2,TRBD1,TRBJ2-7,-,TGTGCCAGCAGGGGACAGACCTACGAGCAGTACTTC,CASRGQTYEQYF
TRBV2,-,TRBJ1-4,few,TGTGCCAGCGGGGGCAGGGGTACGGCAACTAATGAAAAACTGTTTTTT,CASGGRGTATNEKLFF
TRBV20-1,TRBD1,TRBJ2-7,many,TGCAGTGCTAGAGATGGGGACAGCCGGACCTACGAGCAGTACTTC,CSARDGDSRTYEQYF
TRBV5-5,-,TRBJ1-5,many,TGTGCCAGCAGCTTGGCCGGGACTGAAAATCAGCCCCAGCATTTT,CASSLAGTENQPQHF
TRBV7-2,TRBD1,TRBJ1-5,many,TGTGCCAGCAGACCGACAGGGGGTCAGAATCAGCCCCAGCATTTT,CASRPTGGQNQPQHF
TRBV12-3/TRBV12-4,-,TRBJ1-1,many,TGTGCCAGCAGTTTTGGAATGAACACTGAAGCTTTCTTT,CASSFGMNTEAFF
TRBV3-1,TRBD2,TRBJ2-1,many,TGTGCCAGCAGCCCTAGCGGGAGTTCCTACAATGAGCAGTTCTTC,CASSPSGSSYNEQFF
TRBV10-3,-,TRBJ2-7,many,TGTGCCATCAGTGACCCAAACCGGGCCTACGAGCAGTACTTC,CAISDPNRAYEQYF
TRBV25-1,-,TRBJ2-7,many,TGTGCCAGCGGGGAGGGGGGTAGGAGCGAGCAGTACTTC,CASGEGGRSEQYF
TRBV13,TRBD1,TRBJ2-5,many,TGTGCCAGCAGCTTCCGACAGGGATGGGGAGAGACCCAGTACTTC,CASSFRQGWGETQYF
TRBV20-1,-,TRBJ2-7,many,TGCAGTGCTAGCAGGGGAGGTAGCGGAAGCTCCTACGAGCAGTACTTC,CSASRGGSGSSYEQYF
TRBV6-5,TRBD1,TRBJ1-2,-,TGTGCCAGCAGGTCCATCGGACAGGGAAAGGGCTACACCTTC,CASRSIGQGKGYTF
TRBV19,TRBD1,TRBJ2-6,many,TGTGCCAGTATTCAACAGGGGTCTGGGGCCAACGTCCTGACTTTC,CASIQQGSGANVLTF
TRBV5-4,-,TRBJ1-1,once,TGTGCCAGCAGCTGGTTGGGCACTGAAGCTTTCTTT,CASSWLGTEAFF
TRBV5-1,TRBD1,TRBJ2-7,many,TGCGCCAGCAGCTTATACAGGGGGCTCTCCTACGAGCAGTACTTC,CASSLYRGLSYEQYF
TRBV6-5,-,TRBJ1-6,few,TGTGCCAGCACCCCGACCTATAATTCACCCCTCCACTTT,CASTPTYNSPLHF
TRBV3-1,-,TRBJ1-2,many,TGTGCCAGCAGCCAAGAGTGGGGGGCGCTTGACTATGGCTACACCTTC,CASSQEWGALDYGYTF
TRBV7-8,-,TRBJ2-5,medium-sized,TGTGCCAGCAGCTTTACAGGGAAAGAGACCCAGTACTTC,CASSFTGKETQYF
TRBV3-1,TRBD1,TRBJ1-2,many,TGTGCCAGCAGCCACGGACAGGGTGGCTACACCTTC,CASSHGQGGYTF
TRBV6-6,TRBD1,TRBJ2-7,many,TGTGCCAGCACTGGACAGGCAGGGGGCTACGAGCAGTACTTC,CASTGQAGGYEQYF